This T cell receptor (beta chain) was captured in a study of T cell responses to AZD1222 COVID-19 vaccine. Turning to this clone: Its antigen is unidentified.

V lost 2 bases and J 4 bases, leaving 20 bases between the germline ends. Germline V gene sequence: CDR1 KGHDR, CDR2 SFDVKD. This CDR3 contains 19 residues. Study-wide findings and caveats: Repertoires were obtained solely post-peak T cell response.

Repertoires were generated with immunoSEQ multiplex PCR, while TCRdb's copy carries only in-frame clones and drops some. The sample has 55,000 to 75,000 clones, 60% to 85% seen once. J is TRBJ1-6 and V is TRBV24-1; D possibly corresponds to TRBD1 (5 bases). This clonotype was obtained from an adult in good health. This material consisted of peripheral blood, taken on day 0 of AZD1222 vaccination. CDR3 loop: CATSDSRDPLVSYNSPLHF. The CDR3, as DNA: TGTGCCACCAGTGATTCCCGGGACCCCCTCGTGAGTTATAATTCACCCCTCCACTTT.